These 2 T cell receptor beta chains were all obtained from the same sample, sequenced in a study of OX40 agonist ivuxolimab in advanced cancers. The assay was immunoSEQ multiplex PCR, and TCRdb's table has in-frame clones only and misses some. The top ten hold 11% of the sample, which has around 35,000 clones, more than 65% seen once. This specimen consisted of CD4+ or CD8+ T cells sorted from blood, obtained in a trial of the OX40 agonist ivuxolimab. Receptors originate from an adult with an advanced solid tumor such as melanoma, head and neck, liver or kidney cancer.

This clone came up a few times. This chain joins TRBV5-6 and TRBJ1-4; tentative D call: TRBD1 (6 bases). The CDR3 loop spans 16 amino acids. V lost 5 bases, J lost 4 bases, and 18 bases lay in between. The V gene's germline CDR1 is SGHDT and CDR2 YYEEEE. CDR3 DNA: TGTGCCAGCAGTACAGGGTCGTCAGTCCTTAATGAAAAACTGTTTTTT. It codes for CASSTGSSVLNEKLFF.

This chain connects TRBV28 to TRBJ1-1; D may be TRBD1 (6 bases). This CDR3 is built from 18 residues. Trimming removed 0 bases from V and 4 bases from J, with 21 bases in between. CDR1 is MDHEN and CDR2 is SYDVKM in the germline V gene. In DNA form, the CDR3 reads TGTGCCAGCAGTTTATGGGGGGGGACAACCGAATCGGGCACTGAAGCTTTCTTT. This sequence encodes CASSLWGGTTESGTEAFF.